The source of this T cell receptor (beta chain) is a study of blood T cell repertoires in COVID-19. Sequencing was performed with immunoSEQ multiplex PCR; in TCRdb, only in-frame clones are kept and a portion is missing. The table records 200,000 to 250,000 clones, roughly 87% of them present only once. Adults between roughly 18 and 89 years of age took part from under 30 US areas. Researchers sorted participants into cohorts using their self-reported clinical history. Recovered participants had two consecutive negative NP/OP PCR tests, healthcare professional clearance, or symptom resolution. Sequencing used PBMCs or T cells enriched from blood (not recorded which). The receptor comes from a man younger than 45 who had recovered from COVID-19.

DNA of the CDR3: TGTGCCAGCAGCGCTGACAGGTTAAGCTCCTATAATTCACCCCTCCACTTT. As protein: CASSADRLSSYNSPLHF. This chain uses TRBV5-4 with TRBJ1-6; tentative D call: TRBD1 (6 bases). The germline CDR1 and CDR2 sequences are SGHNT and YYREEE (reference sequence). The CDR3 spans 17 residues. The V and J ends lost 4 bases and 0 bases respectively, with 14 bases between them.